These 8 T cell receptor beta chains came from one sample sequenced in a study of shared clonotypes between healthy human individuals. Only in-frame clones appear in the TCRdb table, and some are missing; sequencing was by immunoSEQ multiplex PCR. The sample yields roughly 1,500,000 clones, roughly 98% seen once. The sample consisted of naive CD4+ T cells sorted from blood. Described subset: CD45RA+ positively selected. Receptors originate from a man aged 30 to 45 in good health.

This clone was seen a single time. The V and J genes are TRBV13 and TRBJ2-3, with a tentative D call TRBD2 (6 bases). Trimming cost V 5 bases and J 7 bases, with 13 bases left between them. The length of the CDR3 is 13 residues. From germline, CDR1 is PRHDT and CDR2 FYEKMQ (reference sequence). The CDR3 protein is CASSLADYYTQYF. DNA of the CDR3: TGTGCCAGCAGCCTGGCGGACTATTATACGCAGTATTTT.

This CDR3 is CASSSPGLPYEQYF. In DNA form, the CDR3 reads TGTGCCAGCAGCTCCCCCGGGTTACCCTACGAGCAGTACTTC. The chain joins TRBV7-2 to TRBJ2-7; D call uncertain. With 4 bases removed from V and 2 bases from J, the gap between germline ends came to 12 bases. CDR3 length: 14 amino acids. Germline assignment: CDR1 SGHTA and CDR2 FQGNSA.

The chain combines TRBV29-1 with TRBJ2-1, with no clear D. The germline V gene has CDR1 SQVTM and CDR2 ANQGSEA. The CDR3 consists of 13 residues. V was pared by 3 bases and J by 7 bases, with 13 bases between. The DNA for the CDR3 is TGCAGCGTTGATTTAGGCTCGAGGAATGAGCAGTTCTTC. Amino acid sequence: CSVDLGSRNEQFF.

The genes are TRBV19 and TRBJ1-1; D is unresolved. With 5 bases removed from V and 0 bases from J, the gap between germline ends came to 7 bases. This CDR3 has 13 amino acids. Germline V gene sequence: CDR1 LNHDA, CDR2 SQIVND (reference sequence). CDR3 loop: CASSLLLNTEAFF. The CDR3 DNA sequence: TGTGCCAGTAGTCTTCTCTTGAACACTGAAGCTTTCTTT.

The chain has TRBV9 and TRBJ1-2; D is ambiguous. This CDR3 has 12 residues. Trimming removed 7 bases at V and 6 bases at J, with 13 bases between. Germline V gene lookup returns CDR1 SGDLS and CDR2 YYNGEE. CDR3 coding DNA: TGTGCCAGCGCAGAAGGGAACCATGGCTACACCTTC. This translates into CASAEGNHGYTF.

The chain recombines TRBV27 with TRBJ1-3; no clear D gene. Between the trimmed V and J ends, which lost 3 bases and 2 bases, there was a span of 11 bases. The germline V gene encodes CDR1 MNHEY and CDR2 SMNVEV (reference sequence). The CDR3 is 15 residues long. CDR3 nucleotides: TGTGCCAGCAGTTTGGTCACAATTCCTGGAAACACCATATATTTT. Its protein is CASSLVTIPGNTIYF.

The chain links TRBV19 to TRBJ1-2, with D possibly matching TRBD1 (6 bases). This CDR3 comprises 16 residues. Germline V gene data show CDR1 as LNHDA and CDR2 as SQIVND (reference sequence). Trimming cost V 5 bases and J 2 bases, with 18 bases left between them. In DNA, the CDR3 is TGTGCCAGTAGTCCCCAACTCGGCAGGGGCAACTATGGCTACACCTTC. Its protein product is CASSPQLGRGNYGYTF. Complete variable domain (other parts from reference TRBV19 and TRBJ1-2): DGGITQSPKYLFRKEGQNVTLSCEQNLNHDAMYWYRQDPGQGLRLIYYSQIVNDFQKGDIAEGYSVSREKKESFPLTVTSAQKNPTAFYLCASSPQLGRGNYGYTFGSGTRLTVV.

The genes are TRBV7-2 and TRBJ2-7; D gene unclear. Germline values: CDR1 SGHTA, CDR2 FQGNSA. The CDR3 extends over 15 amino acids. V gave up 1 base and J gave up 0 bases, with 10 bases separating them. DNA for the CDR3: TGTGCCAGCAGCTTAGGACAAATCCTCTCCTACGAGCAGTACTTC. Translating gives CASSLGQILSYEQYF.